This TCR beta chain originates from a study of blood T cell repertoires in COVID-19. Repertoires were generated with immunoSEQ multiplex PCR, while TCRdb's copy carries only in-frame clones and drops some. The table lists 150,000 or so clones, about 83% of them singletons, with 3.6% in the top ten. The CDR3 sequence is 16 residues long. The germline V gene encodes CDR1 SGDLS and CDR2 YYNGEE. The J segment lost 4 bases and the V segment lost 2 bases, leaving 7 bases of the junction unmatched. Recruits, aged roughly 18 to 89 years, lived in 20 to 30 US areas. The gene calls are TRBV9 and TRBJ2-5; 11 positions match TRBD1. The source material was PBMCs or T cells enriched from blood (not recorded which). The sequence came from a woman aged 45 to 65 in a cohort exposed to, infected with or recovered from COVID-19 (not recorded which). CDR3 coding DNA: TGTGCCAGCAGCGTCGGGACAGGGGGAGGTAGAGAGACCCAGTACTTC. This translates into CASSVGTGGGRETQYF.